A single sample gave rise to the 2 T cell receptor beta chains below, sequenced in a study of control samples from healthy donors and cancer patients. Sequenced by immunoSEQ multiplex PCR; TCRdb stores in-frame clones only, minus some. The repertoire holds hundreds of thousands of clones, approximately 80% seen once, with roughly 13% in the top ten. The sample consisted of PBMCs. The receptor set was obtained from a woman aged 55-75 years with lung cancer.

V usage is TRBV5-4 and J usage is TRBJ2-5; the D is unclear. Germline V gives CDR1 SGHNT, CDR2 YYREEE (reference sequence). The CDR3 sequence is 13 residues long. Trimming shortened V by 0 bases and J by 2 bases, and 5 bases separated the two germline ends. CDR3 sequence: CASSLEQQETQYF. The CDR3 coding sequence is TGTGCCAGCAGCTTGGAGCAGCAAGAGACCCAGTACTTC.

The chain's CDR3 is CATLQGARNSPLHF. CDR3 nucleotides: TGTGCCACCCTACAGGGGGCGCGTAATTCACCCCTCCACTTT. The rearrangement uses TRBV6-5 and TRBJ1-6, with 9 bases aligning to TRBD1. V gave up 10 bases and J gave up 6 bases; unmatched junction bases: 7. Germline values: CDR1 MNHEY, CDR2 SVGAGI. The CDR3 has 14 residues.